This note documents a single TCR beta chain sequence. Its antigen specificity is not known. No much larger clone is present one base from it, and per-base qualities are unavailable. The library was generated by multiplex PCR. The instrument given in TCRdb is Illumina HiSeq 4000. TCR beta libraries were built with iRepertoire HTBI primers and Arm-PCR amplification of CDR3 regions. PCR products were gel purified before sequencing. The study's processing was this. Gene usage analysis of CDR3 amino acid clonotypes relied on the 60 to 65 TRBV and 15 or so TRBJ segments identified across samples. COPE and FqMerger were used to merge the filtered high-quality paired reads into contigs. BLAST was used to align contigs to the IMGT TRBV, TRBD and TRBJ reference genes, and CDR3 was defined following IMGT. Highly expanded clones were defined as clonotypes with a frequency above 0.1%. Shannon entropy served as the measure of repertoire diversity, while the Gini coefficient captured V-J evenness. A clonotype found in more than one individual was treated as public. In-frame beta chains were kept once TCRdb had trimmed the public reads at Q25 with fastp and called clones with MiXCR. Merged by CDR3 protein, the rows form single entries marked with the most common genes and DNA. The V and J calls were not made by the authors but by TCRdb's processing. A total of 400,000 to 450,000 distinct CDR3 sequences appear in this sample, around 22% of them only once. Over 25% of the sample is in the top ten clones.

This entry is derived from a study of regulatory T cells in long-lasting Graves disease (dated by TCRdb to the early 2020s). Context from the whole study: Persistent Graves' disease was defined as antithyroid drug treatment for over 5 years with persistently positive TSH receptor autoantibodies. This study used TCR sequencing and RNA sequencing of peripheral blood to compare persistent Graves' disease patients against newly diagnosed Graves' disease patients. The study was registered as a clinical trial and conducted in China. TCR sequencing covered some 13 persistent and 20 or so newly diagnosed Graves' disease patients, 33 samples in total. In the clinical cohort, patients with persistent Graves' disease had used antithyroid drugs for an average of approximately eleven years.

Overall study results and their limits: Patients with persistent disease shared more public clonotypes (roughly 2,900) than newly diagnosed patients did (about 1,000). Only the TCR beta chain was sequenced and analyzed. Compared with newly diagnosed patients, persistent Graves' disease patients had lower TCR Shannon entropy and fewer highly expanded clones, which suggests clonal expansion. As a limitation, the authors acknowledged that the small sample size may reduce accuracy. Because the primary lesion, thyroid tissue, could not be accessed, the study looked at peripheral blood alone. TRBV28, TRBJ1-2 and TRBJ2-5 were preferentially used in persistent disease, while TRBV20-1 and TRBJ2-1 were favored in newly diagnosed disease.

Sample time point, as interpreted from the label and publication: persistent/refractory GD, antithyroid drugs over 5 years with positive TRAb. For both TCR sequencing and RNA sequencing, RNA was extracted from PBMCs in TRIzol. The diagnosis of Graves' disease was made according to American Thyroid Association guidelines. Patients were recruited from an endocrinology department in Xi'an, China. From each patient, around 9 milliliters of peripheral blood was collected into an EDTA anticoagulant tube. Ficoll Paque Plus density gradient separation was used to isolate PBMCs, and no further T cell sorting was done. An Agilent 2100 Bioanalyzer and agarose gel were used to check RNA quality, while a NanoDrop 2000 measured RNA concentration. The germline ends are 17 bases apart after V is trimmed by 7 bases and J by 5 bases. CDR1 and CDR2 are drawn from the germline V gene: KGHDR, SFDVKD. Taken from cysteine to phenylalanine, the CDR3 has 14 residues. The sequence is cut down to CDR3 DNA, 42 bases in frame from base 1.

This material consisted of peripheral blood mononuclear cells (PBMCs), taken when the disease was refractory, from a patient treated with antithyroid drugs. Recombination joined TRBV24-1 with TRBJ2-7; the D region may be TRBD1 or TRBD2, each matching 5 bases equally. This receptor was obtained from a female donor with Graves disease. The DNA is as follows: TGTGCCACCAGCCGGGACGGCGTGTCCCACGAGCAGTACTTC. It translates to CATSRDGVSHEQYF.